This T cell receptor (beta chain) appears in the sequencing data of a study of human T cells and chemical hapten exposure. This clonotype was counted between two and nine times. Antigen unknown. Sample time point: patch test 3, about 24 weeks after DPC sensitization. Treatment specified: therapeutic diphenylcyclopropenone sensitization with weekly scalp DPC. The library attached unique molecular identifiers to individual cDNA molecules. TCRdb re-called the RACE reads with MiXCR, one entry per CDR3 protein. The table shows approximately 80,000 distinct CDR3 sequences, with under 15% occurring only once. General study points: DPC sensitization left the count of TCRs above 1 in 1000 unchanged.

The sequenced sample was whole blood, obtained in connection with sensitization to the hapten diphenylcyclopropenone (DPC). This receptor was taken from a woman between 45 and 65 years old with alopecia areata. Some clones in this sample may be carry-over from other donors' samples.

The CDR3 is CASSLVRLAGDYEQFF. CDR3 DNA sequence: TGTGCCAGCAGCTTAGTCCGTCTAGCGGGAGACTATGAGCAGTTCTTC. The genes are TRBV7-9 and TRBJ2-1; TRBD2 matches 10 bases. The germline gives CDR1 SEHNR, CDR2 FQNEAQ (reference sequence). Trimming removed 1 base from V and 8 bases from J; junction bases left unmatched: 8. This CDR3 has 16 amino acids.